This TCR beta chain stems from a study of blood T cell repertoires in COVID-19. Original data processing: Estimation of nucleated cell counts was performed using reference gene primer amplification. Assay: immunoSEQ multiplex PCR; the TCRdb copy retains only in-frame clones and omits some. V and J calls and clone size come straight from that table; D and trimming were deduced from the DNA. This table has 110,000 or so clones, around 83% appearing once. V lost 2 bases, J lost 4 bases, and 4 bases stayed unmatched. In germline, CDR1 is MRHNA, CDR2 SNTAGT. The CDR3 has 15 amino acids. The sequenced sample consisted of peripheral blood. The V call is TRBV6-4, the J call TRBJ2-3, with 9 positions matching TRBD1. This TCR was sampled from a woman in her sixties or seventies with COVID-19, enrolled during active disease. CDR3 DNA sequence: TGTGCCAGCAGTGACCTCGGGACAGGGTCAGATACGCAGTATTTT. Translated: CASSDLGTGSDTQYF.